The 20 T cell receptor beta chains below were found in one sample sequenced in a study of T cell responses to AZD1222 COVID-19 vaccine. Generated by immunoSEQ multiplex PCR, the TCRdb table keeps only in-frame clones and is missing some. The table includes 130,000 to 150,000 clones, roughly 91% detected once. This sample comprised peripheral blood, obtained 28 days after the second AZD1222 dose. The receptors come from an adult who received the AZD1222 COVID-19 vaccine.

This clone was observed a few times. This chain uses TRBV19 with TRBJ1-4; TRBD1 might be the D (5 bases). The CDR3 sequence is 16 residues long. V lost 7 bases to trimming and J lost 6 bases, with 21 bases between them. CDR1 and CDR2 (germline): LNHDA, SQIVND (reference sequence). The CDR3 DNA reads as TGTGCCAGTAACCCGGGACCGAACCAAAGGGATGAAAAACTGTTTTTT. Amino acids: CASNPGPNQRDEKLFF.

V is TRBV10-2 and J is TRBJ1-1; 9 nucleotides match TRBD1. The length of the CDR3 is 13 residues. V was pared by 7 bases and J by 1 base, with 1 base of the junction left unmatched. CDR1 and CDR2 from the germline V gene are WSHSY and SAAADI. The CDR3 nucleotides read TGCGCCAGCACGGGACAGGGGAACACTGAAGCTTTCTTT. It is translated as CASTGQGNTEAFF.

This chain uses TRBV2 with TRBJ1-4; the D is unclear. CDR3 length equals 14 residues. Germline loops: CDR1 SNHLY, CDR2 FYNNEI. Trimming took off 4 bases at V and 0 bases at J, with 6 bases between the two ends. The CDR3 DNA follows: TGTGCCAGCAGTGTGGGAGCAACTAATGAAAAACTGTTTTTT. This sequence encodes CASSVGATNEKLFF.

The V call is TRBV10-1, the J call TRBJ2-7; 10 positions match TRBD2. J gave up 5 bases and V 4 bases, and 2 bases lay outside the gene matches. This CDR3 comprises 13 residues. The germline V gene encodes CDR1 WNHNN and CDR2 SYGVQD (reference sequence). CDR3 nucleotides: TGCGCCAGCAGTGCAGGACTAGCGGACGAGCAGTACTTC. This sequence encodes CASSAGLADEQYF.

The chain couples TRBV6-5 to TRBJ1-2; D is possibly TRBD1 (5 bases). Trimming removed 6 bases from V and 8 bases from J, with 16 bases in between. From germline, CDR1 is MNHEY and CDR2 SVGAGI. This CDR3 is built from 13 residues. This CDR3 reads CASRQDSRDGYTF. The DNA of the CDR3 is TGTGCCAGCAGGCAGGACTCGCGGGACGGCTACACCTTC.

The rearrangement links TRBV6-4 to TRBJ1-1; D is ambiguous. Germline V lookup: CDR1 MRHNA, CDR2 SNTAGT. The V and J ends lost 10 bases and 0 bases respectively, with 12 bases between them. CDR3 length: 13 amino acids. CDR3 protein: CATRAHLNTEAFF. In DNA form, the CDR3 reads TGTGCCACCAGAGCTCATCTGAACACTGAAGCTTTCTTT.

CDR3 sequence (DNA): TGTGCCAGCAGACAGACTAGCGTTGACTCTGGGGCCAACGTCCTGACTTTC. The encoded protein is CASRQTSVDSGANVLTF. This chain connects TRBV2 to TRBJ2-6, with TRBD2 matching over 8 bases. CDR3 size: 17 residues. Germline loops: CDR1 SNHLY, CDR2 FYNNEI. The junction had 7 bases not matched to a gene; V was cut back by 6 bases and J by 0 bases.

This rearrangement joins TRBV6-6 to TRBJ2-5; D tentatively fits TRBD1 or TRBD2 (5 bases each). This CDR3 contains 13 residues. From germline, CDR1 is MNHNY and CDR2 SVGAGI (reference sequence). The germline V and J ends were trimmed by 5 bases and 1 base, with 8 bases remaining between them. CDR3 sequence: CASSRDLQETQYF. The CDR3 DNA is TGTGCCAGCAGTAGGGACCTCCAAGAGACCCAGTACTTC.

V is TRBV6-6 and J is TRBJ2-1; TRBD1 is a possible D gene (6 bases). This CDR3 spans 14 amino acids. Trimming pared 8 bases from V and 2 bases from J, leaving 13 bases between. From germline, CDR1 is MNHNY and CDR2 SVGAGI (reference sequence). DNA of the CDR3: TGTGCCAGCCACCGGGACACAACCTACAATGAGCAGTTCTTC. It translates to CASHRDTTYNEQFF.

The chain couples TRBV27 to TRBJ1-1, with 8 bases matching TRBD1. Per germline, CDR1 MNHEY and CDR2 SMNVEV (reference sequence). There are 16 residues in the CDR3. V lost 1 base and J lost 5; bases outside the gene matches: 9. This CDR3 is CASSLYRAGGLTEAFF. The DNA for the CDR3 is TGTGCCAGCAGTTTATATAGGGCAGGGGGCTTAACTGAAGCTTTCTTT.

The chain has TRBV3-1 (or the pseudogene TRBV3-2) and TRBJ1-1; D not resolved. The CDR3 runs 12 residues. The V and J ends lost 4 bases and 8 bases respectively, with 11 bases between them. The germline CDR1 and CDR2 sequences are LGHDT and YNNKEL (reference sequence). Here the CDR3 DNA reads TGTGCCAGCAGCCTGAAGGGATGGGAAGCTTTCTTT. It encodes CASSLKGWEAFF.

The chain employs TRBV5-1 and TRBJ1-4; maybe TRBD1 (5 bases). V lost 3 bases and J lost 6, with 18 bases in between. This CDR3 region has 16 residues. CDR1 is SGHRS and CDR2 is YFSETQ in the germline V gene. The CDR3 loop reads CASSWGQGGWDEKLFF. The CDR3 DNA reads TGCGCCAGCAGCTGGGGTCAGGGAGGTTGGGATGAAAAACTGTTTTTT. The full variable domain, with the rest looked up from reference TRBV5-1 and TRBJ1-4, is KAGVTQTPRYLIKTRGQQVTLSCSPISGHRSVSWYQQTPGQGLQFLFEYFSETQRNKGNFPGRFSGRQFSNSRSEMNVSTLELGDSALYLCASSWGQGGWDEKLFFGSGTQLSVL.

The chain employs TRBV5-1 and TRBJ1-6; the D gene is possibly TRBD1 (6 bases). Between the trimmed V and J ends, which lost 1 base and 10 bases, there was a span of 12 bases. The CDR3 sequence is 14 residues long. The germline V gene encodes CDR1 SGHRS and CDR2 YFSETQ. In nucleotides, the CDR3 is TGCGCCAGCAGCTTGCCAGGGGTGGAATCACCCCTCCACTTT. Translation gives CASSLPGVESPLHF.

This clone is a singleton in its sample. The rearrangement joins TRBV2 to TRBJ2-4; a weak D match, TRBD2 (5 bases). Deletions cut 7 bases from V and 15 bases from J, with 25 bases between. Germline CDR1 SNHLY, CDR2 FYNNEI. This CDR3 spans 14 amino acids. Written as DNA, the CDR3 is TGTGCCAGCACGGGTAGAACAGCGGATCTGAGCAGGTACTTC. The encoded protein is CASTGRTADLSRYF.

The chain recombines TRBV7-9 with TRBJ1-5; D call uncertain. This CDR3 region has 17 residues. V lost 1 base and J 2 bases, leaving 15 bases between the germline ends. In germline, CDR1 is SEHNR, CDR2 FQNEAQ (reference sequence). As DNA, the CDR3 is TGTGCCAGCAGCTTAGGGGTTCGGGCTGGGGGCAATCAGCCCCAGCATTTT. Its protein is CASSLGVRAGGNQPQHF.

This chain joins TRBV6-6 and TRBJ2-2, with D unresolved. This CDR3 region has 15 residues. V lost 0 bases, J lost 6 bases, and 11 bases lay in between. The germline gives CDR1 MNHNY, CDR2 SVGAGI (reference sequence). The CDR3, as DNA: TGTGCCAGCAGTTACTCGATTGTCGTGGCCGGGGAGCTGTTTTTT. This codes for CASSYSIVVAGELFF.

V usage is TRBV11-1 and J usage is TRBJ2-1; D possibly corresponds to TRBD1 (6 bases). Germline loops: CDR1 SGHAT, CDR2 FQDESV (reference sequence). This CDR3 spans 16 amino acids. Trimming cost V 4 bases and J 5 bases, with 18 bases left between them. The CDR3 bases are TGTGCCAGCAGCTCCCTAGGGGCCGGGACAAACAATGAGCAGTTCTTC. This sequence encodes CASSSLGAGTNNEQFF.

The CDR3 loop is CATSRDRKAVSYNEQFF. In DNA, the CDR3 is TGTGCCACCAGCAGAGATAGGAAGGCAGTCTCCTACAATGAGCAGTTCTTC. V gene TRBV15 combines with J gene TRBJ2-1, with D uncertain. This CDR3 comprises 17 residues. V was clipped by 0 bases and J by 0 bases, with 12 bases between them. Germline V gives CDR1 LNHNV, CDR2 YYDKDF (reference sequence). Combining the CDR3 with reference TRBV15 and TRBJ2-1 gives the whole variable domain DAMVIQNPRYQVTQFGKPVTLSCSQTLNHNVMYWYQQKSSQAPKLLFHYYDKDFNNEADTPDNFQSRRPNTSFCFLDIRSPGLGDTAMYLCATSRDRKAVSYNEQFFGPGTRLTVL.

The rearrangement joins TRBV5-8 to TRBJ2-7; D is ambiguous. CDR3 length: 15 residues. The germline gives CDR1 SGHTS, CDR2 YDEGEE. Trimming cost V 1 base and J 7 bases, with 18 bases left between them. The CDR3 DNA follows: TGTGCCAGCAGCTTGATGCGGTTCCAACTGTTTGAGCAGTACTTC. As protein: CASSLMRFQLFEQYF.

V and J are TRBV11-3 and TRBJ2-3; D is undetermined. The CDR3 consists of 12 residues. Trimming removed 5 bases at V and 5 bases at J, with 8 bases between. Looked up from germline, CDR1 is SGHNT and CDR2 is YENEEA. CDR3 residues: CASSGTGDTQYF. As DNA, the CDR3 is TGTGCCAGCAGCGGAACTGGAGATACGCAGTATTTT.